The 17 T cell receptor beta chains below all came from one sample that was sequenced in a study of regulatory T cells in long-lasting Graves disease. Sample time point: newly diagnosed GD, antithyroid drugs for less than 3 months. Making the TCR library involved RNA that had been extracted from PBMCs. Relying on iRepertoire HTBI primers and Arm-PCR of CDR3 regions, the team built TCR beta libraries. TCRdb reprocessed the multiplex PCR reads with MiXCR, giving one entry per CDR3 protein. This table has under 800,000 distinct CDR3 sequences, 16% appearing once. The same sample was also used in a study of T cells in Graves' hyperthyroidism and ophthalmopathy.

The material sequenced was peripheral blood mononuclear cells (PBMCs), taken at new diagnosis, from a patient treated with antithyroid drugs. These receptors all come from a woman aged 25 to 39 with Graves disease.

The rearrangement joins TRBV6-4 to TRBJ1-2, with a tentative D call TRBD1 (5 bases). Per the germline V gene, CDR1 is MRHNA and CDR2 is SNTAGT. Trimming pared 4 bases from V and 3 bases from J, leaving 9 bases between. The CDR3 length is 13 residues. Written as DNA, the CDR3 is TGTGCCAGCAGTGGAGGGGTGGACTATGGCTACACCTTC. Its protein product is CASSGGVDYGYTF.

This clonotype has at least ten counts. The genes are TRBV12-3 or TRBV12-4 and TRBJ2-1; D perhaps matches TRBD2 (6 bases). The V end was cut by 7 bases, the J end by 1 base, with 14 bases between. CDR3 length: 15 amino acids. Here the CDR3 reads CASTARRGSYNEQFF. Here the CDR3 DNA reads TGTGCCAGCACCGCCCGGAGGGGTTCCTACAATGAGCAGTTCTTC.

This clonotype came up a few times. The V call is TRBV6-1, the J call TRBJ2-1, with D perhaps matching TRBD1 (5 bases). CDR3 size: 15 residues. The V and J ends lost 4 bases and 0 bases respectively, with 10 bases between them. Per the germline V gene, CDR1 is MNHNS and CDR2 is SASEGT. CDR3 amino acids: CASSGDRGSYNEQFF. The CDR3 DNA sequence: TGTGCCAGCAGTGGTGATAGGGGCTCCTACAATGAGCAGTTCTTC.

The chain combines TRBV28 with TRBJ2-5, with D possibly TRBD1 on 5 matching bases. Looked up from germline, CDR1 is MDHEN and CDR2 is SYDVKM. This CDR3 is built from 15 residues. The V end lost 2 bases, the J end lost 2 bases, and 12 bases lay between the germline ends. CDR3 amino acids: CASSLSRRVQETQYF. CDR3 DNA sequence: TGTGCCAGCAGTTTAAGTCGCAGGGTACAAGAGACCCAGTACTTC. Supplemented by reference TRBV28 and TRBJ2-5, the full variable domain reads DVKVTQSSRYLVKRTGEKVFLECVQDMDHENMFWYRQDPGLGLRLIYFSYDVKMKEKGDIPEGYSVSREKKERFSLILESASTNQTSMYLCASSLSRRVQETQYFGPGTRLLVL.

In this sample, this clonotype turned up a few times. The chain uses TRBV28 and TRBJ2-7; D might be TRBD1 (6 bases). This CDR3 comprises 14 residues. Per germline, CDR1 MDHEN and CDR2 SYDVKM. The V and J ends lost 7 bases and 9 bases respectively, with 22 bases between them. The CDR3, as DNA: TGTGCCAGCACCATACGGGGCAGGGGTTTACCGCAGTACTTC. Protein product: CASTIRGRGLPQYF.

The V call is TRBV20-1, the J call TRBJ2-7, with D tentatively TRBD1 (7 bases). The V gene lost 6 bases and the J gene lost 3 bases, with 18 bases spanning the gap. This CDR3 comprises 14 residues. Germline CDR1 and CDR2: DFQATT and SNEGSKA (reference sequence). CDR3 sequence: CSALGGGAGYEQYF. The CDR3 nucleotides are TGCAGTGCCCTAGGAGGGGGCGCGGGCTACGAGCAGTACTTC.

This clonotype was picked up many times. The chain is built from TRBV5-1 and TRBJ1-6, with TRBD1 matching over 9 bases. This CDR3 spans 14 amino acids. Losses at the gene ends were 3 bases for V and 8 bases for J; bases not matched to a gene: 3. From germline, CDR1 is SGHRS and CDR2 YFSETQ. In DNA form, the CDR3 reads TGCGCCAGCAGCTCCGGGACAGGGTATTCACCCCTCCACTTT. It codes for CASSSGTGYSPLHF.

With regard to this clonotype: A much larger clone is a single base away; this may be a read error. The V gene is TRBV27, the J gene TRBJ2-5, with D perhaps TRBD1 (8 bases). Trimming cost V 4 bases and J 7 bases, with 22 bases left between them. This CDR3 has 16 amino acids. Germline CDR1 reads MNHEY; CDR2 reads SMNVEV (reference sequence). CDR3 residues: CASSSPRQGRGGTQYF. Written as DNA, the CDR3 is TGTGCCAGCAGTTCCCCCAGACAGGGGAGGGGAGGGACCCAGTACTTC.

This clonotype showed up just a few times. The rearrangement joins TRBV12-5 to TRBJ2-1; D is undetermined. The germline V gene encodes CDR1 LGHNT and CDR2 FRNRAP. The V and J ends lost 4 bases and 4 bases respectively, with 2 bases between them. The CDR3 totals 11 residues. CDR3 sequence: CASGYYNEQFF. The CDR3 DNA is TGTGCTAGTGGTTATTACAATGAGCAGTTCTTC.

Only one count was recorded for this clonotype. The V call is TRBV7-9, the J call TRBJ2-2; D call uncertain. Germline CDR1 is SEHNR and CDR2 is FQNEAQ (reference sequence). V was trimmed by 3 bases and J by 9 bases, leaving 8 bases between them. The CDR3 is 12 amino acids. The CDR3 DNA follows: TGTGCCAGCAGCTTTGCAGCGAGGGAGCTGTTTTTT. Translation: CASSFAARELFF.

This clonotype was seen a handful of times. CDR3 loop: CSARGIAGEDTQYF. As DNA, the CDR3 is TGCAGTGCTAGAGGTATAGCGGGAGAAGATACGCAGTATTTT. The genes are TRBV20-1 and TRBJ2-3; TRBD2 aligns across 9 bases. The ends lost 1 base at V and 5 bases at J; junction bases unmatched: 4. This CDR3 region has 14 residues. Per germline, CDR1 DFQATT and CDR2 SNEGSKA (reference sequence).

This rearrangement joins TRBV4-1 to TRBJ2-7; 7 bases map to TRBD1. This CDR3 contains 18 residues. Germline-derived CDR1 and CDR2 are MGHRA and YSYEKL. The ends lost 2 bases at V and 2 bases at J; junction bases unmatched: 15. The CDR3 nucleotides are TGCGCCAGCAGCCAACTTCTGGGTTCCGGTAGGGGGCCCTACGAGCAGTACTTC. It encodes CASSQLLGSGRGPYEQYF.

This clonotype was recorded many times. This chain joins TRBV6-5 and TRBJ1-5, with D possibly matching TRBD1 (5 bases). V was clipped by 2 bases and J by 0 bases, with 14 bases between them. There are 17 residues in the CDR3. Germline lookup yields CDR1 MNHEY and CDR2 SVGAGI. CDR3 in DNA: TGTGCCAGCAGTTACCGCGGGACGCCGGATAGCAATCAGCCCCAGCATTTT. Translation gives CASSYRGTPDSNQPQHF.

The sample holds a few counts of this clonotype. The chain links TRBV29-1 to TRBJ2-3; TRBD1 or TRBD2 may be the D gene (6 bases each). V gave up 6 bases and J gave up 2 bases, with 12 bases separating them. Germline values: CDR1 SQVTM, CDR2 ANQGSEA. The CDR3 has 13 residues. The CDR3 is CSVGGQHTDTQYF. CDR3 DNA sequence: TGCAGCGTGGGGGGACAACACACAGATACGCAGTATTTT.

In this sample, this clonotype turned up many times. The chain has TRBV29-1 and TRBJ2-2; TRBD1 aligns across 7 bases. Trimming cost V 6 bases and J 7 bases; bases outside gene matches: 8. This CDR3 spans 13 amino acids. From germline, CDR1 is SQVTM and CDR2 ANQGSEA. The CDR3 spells CSVHEGAVGELFF. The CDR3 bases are TGCAGCGTCCACGAGGGGGCCGTCGGGGAGCTGTTTTTT.

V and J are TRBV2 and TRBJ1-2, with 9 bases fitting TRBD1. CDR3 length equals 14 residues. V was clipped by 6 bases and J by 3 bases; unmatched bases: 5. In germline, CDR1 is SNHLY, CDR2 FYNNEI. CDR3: CASRNTGGYYGYTF. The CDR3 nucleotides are TGTGCCAGCAGGAACACAGGGGGCTACTATGGCTACACCTTC.

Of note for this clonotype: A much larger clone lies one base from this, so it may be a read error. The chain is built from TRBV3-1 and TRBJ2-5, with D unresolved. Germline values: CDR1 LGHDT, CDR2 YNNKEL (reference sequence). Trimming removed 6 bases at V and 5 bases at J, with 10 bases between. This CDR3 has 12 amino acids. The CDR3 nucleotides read TGTGCCAGCAGGGTATTTGGGGAGACCCAGTACTTC. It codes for CASRVFGETQYF.